The 28 T cell receptor beta chains below come from one sample, sequenced in a study of T cell clonality in common variable immunodeficiency. Clones were sequenced by immunoSEQ multiplex PCR, and TCRdb holds only the in-frame ones, with some missing. The sample includes fewer than 65,000 clones, none of them occurring once. The sequenced material came from peripheral blood mononuclear cells. The receptors were gathered from a person aged 18 to 75 in good health.

The sample holds many counts of this clone. The read ends 3 residues shy of where the CDR3 ends; the end is completed using the germline J gene. The genes are TRBV18 and TRBJ2-3, with 8 positions matching TRBD2. This CDR3 is built from 16 residues. V gave up 2 bases and J gave up 0 bases; unmatched junction bases: 4. CDR1 and CDR2 from the germline V gene are KGHSH and LQKENI. The sequenced CDR3 bases are TGTGCCAGCTCACCAGTAGCGGGGATAAGCACAGATACG. Translation gives CASSPVAGISTDT. The full CDR3 protein is CASSPVAGISTDTQYF. Supplemented by reference TRBV18 and TRBJ2-3, the full variable domain reads NAGVMQNPRHLVRRRGQEARLRCSPMKGHSHVYWYRQLPEEGLKFMVYLQKENIIDESGMPKERFSAEFPKEGPSILRIQQVVRGDSAAYFCASSPVAGISTDTQYFGPGTRLTVL.

This clone has at least ten counts. The CDR3 spells CASSYGTVYGYTF. The sequenced CDR3 bases are TGTGCCAGCAGTTACGGGACAGTCTATGGC. The chain links TRBV6-2 or TRBV6-3 to TRBJ1-2; 7 bases line up with TRBD1. The CDR3 end lies 3 residues beyond the end of the read and is filled in from the germline J gene. With V trimmed by 2 bases and J by 4 bases, 1 base remained unmatched. CDR3 length equals 13 residues. Germline values: CDR1 MNHEY, CDR2 SVGEGT.

Many counts were recorded for this clone. The read ends 3 residues shy of where the CDR3 ends; the end is completed using the germline J gene. V is TRBV20-1 and J is TRBJ2-5; TRBD1 might be the D (5 bases). This CDR3 has 14 residues. Germline CDR1 DFQATT, CDR2 SNEGSKA (reference sequence). The germline V and J ends were trimmed by 3 bases and 5 bases, with 16 bases remaining between them. The CDR3: CSASRPGPVETQYF. The covered CDR3 bases are TGCAGTGCTAGTAGACCAGGGCCGGTGGAGACC.

The sample holds many counts of this clone. The CDR3 end falls 3 residues outside the read, so it is completed with the germline J gene. This chain connects TRBV19 to TRBJ2-5; 14 nucleotides line up with TRBD2. This CDR3 spans 16 amino acids. Germline trimming cut 5 bases from V and 2 bases from J; bases unmatched to any gene: 4. The germline gives CDR1 LNHDA, CDR2 SQIVND (reference sequence). CDR3 bases read: TGTGCCAGTAGTGACGGACTAGCGGGGGGACAAGAGACC. Its translation: CASSDGLAGGQET. The whole CDR3 is CASSDGLAGGQETQYF.

This clone was seen many times. The sequence runs out 3 residues before the end of the CDR3; the remainder is reconstructed from the germline J gene. The V call is TRBV5-4, the J call TRBJ2-3; TRBD2 matches 12 bases. CDR1 SGHNT and CDR2 YYREEE come from the germline V gene (reference sequence). After removal of 6 bases from V and 0 bases from J, the junction contained 2 bases not matched to a gene. CDR3 length equals 15 residues. Incomplete CDR3 DNA: TGTGCCAGCAATCTAGCGGGGGGGAGCACAGATACG. Translating gives CASNLAGGSTDT. The complete CDR3 reads CASNLAGGSTDTQYF. Supplemented by reference TRBV5-4 and TRBJ2-3, the full variable domain reads ETGVTQSPTHLIKTRGQQVTLRCSSQSGHNTVSWYQQALGQGPQFIFQYYREEENGRGNFPPRFSGLQFPNYSSELNVNALELDDSALYLCASNLAGGSTDTQYFGPGTRLTVL.

The table lists this clone with many counts. The observed sequence ends 3 residues before the CDR3 terminus, with the missing tail filled in from the germline J gene. The V gene is TRBV6-2 or TRBV6-3, the J gene TRBJ2-3; TRBD2 aligns across 7 bases. CDR1 and CDR2 from the germline V gene are MNHEY and SVGEGT. The CDR3 is made up of 12 amino acids. The sequenced part of the CDR3 DNA is TGTGCCAGCAGTTATACTAGCGAGACG. Protein sequence: CASSYTSET. The CDR3, in full, reads CASSYTSETQYF.

This clone was recorded many times. The read terminates 3 residues before the CDR3 end, so the remaining end is supplied by the germline J gene. This chain links TRBV19 with TRBJ1-6; 7 bases fit TRBD1. Germline loops: CDR1 LNHDA, CDR2 SQIVND (reference sequence). The J segment lost 6 bases and the V segment lost 3 bases, leaving 5 bases of the junction unmatched. The CDR3 is 15 amino acids. The CDR3 DNA, read in part, is TGTGCCAGTAGTATGGTCGACAGGGCTAATTCACCC. As protein: CASSMVDRANSP. The full CDR3 protein is CASSMVDRANSPLHF.

This clone has ten or more counts. The read terminates 3 residues before the CDR3 end, so the remaining end is supplied by the germline J gene. The rearrangement links TRBV15 to TRBJ1-5; 8 positions agree with TRBD1. The germline CDR1 and CDR2 sequences are LNHNV and YYDKDF (reference sequence). This CDR3 contains 16 residues. Losses at the gene ends were 1 base for V and 6 bases for J; bases not matched to a gene: 8. The chain's CDR3 is CATSRAPTGEGQPQHF. The CDR3 bases that were read are TGTGCCACCAGCAGAGCACCGACAGGGGAGGGTCAGCCC.

This clone appeared many times. The read stops 3 residues short of the end of the CDR3; the missing end is completed from the germline J gene. The V and J genes are TRBV29-1 and TRBJ2-5; TRBD2 aligns across 12 bases. CDR1 and CDR2 from the germline V gene are SQVTM and ANQGSEA. CDR3 length equals 17 residues. J lost 5 bases, V lost 7 bases, and 17 bases had no gene match. CDR3 DNA (partial): TGCAGCGCCCTTGGGGGGCTAGCGGGGGGGCCGAGTGAGACC. Translated, it gives CSALGGLAGGPSET. From start to end, the CDR3 is CSALGGLAGGPSETQYF.

In its sample, this clone was seen many times. Sequencing ends 3 residues short of the CDR3 end; the germline J gene provides the rest. This chain links TRBV5-1 with TRBJ2-5; D not certain. There are 14 residues in the CDR3. Germline V gene lookup returns CDR1 SGHRS and CDR2 YFSETQ. V lost 4 bases, J lost 5 bases, and 15 bases lay in between. This CDR3 is CASSRENYRETQYF. The sequenced CDR3 bases are TGCGCCAGCAGCCGCGAAAACTACCGGGAGACC.

This clone was counted ten times or more. CDR3 DNA (partial): TGTGCCAGCTCCGGGACTATCTACGAG. It encodes CASSGTIYE. In full, the CDR3 reads CASSGTIYEQYF. The chain links TRBV4-2 to TRBJ2-7, with TRBD2 matching 7 bases. The CDR3 end lies 3 residues beyond the end of the read and is filled in from the germline J gene. V was clipped by 8 bases and J by 3 bases; unmatched bases: 4. The CDR3 spans 12 residues. Looked up from germline, CDR1 is LGHNA and CDR2 is YNFKEQ.

This clone was recorded at least ten times. Read coverage stops 3 residues before the CDR3 terminus; the germline J gene supplies the remainder. The rearrangement uses TRBV12-3 or TRBV12-4 and TRBJ1-2; 7 positions agree with TRBD1. The trim removed 3 bases at V and 4 bases at J, leaving 5 bases unmatched. This CDR3 comprises 14 residues. The CDR3 loop is CASSFGTAVYGYTF. Partial CDR3 DNA: TGTGCCAGCAGTTTCGGGACAGCGGTCTATGGC.

This clone showed up many times. The sequence runs out 3 residues before the end of the CDR3; the remainder is reconstructed from the germline J gene. The chain uses TRBV6-2 or TRBV6-3 and TRBJ1-6, with 10 bases matching TRBD1. The trim removed 6 bases at V and 9 bases at J, leaving 8 bases unmatched. Looked up from germline, CDR1 is MNHEY and CDR2 is SVGEGT. The CDR3 spans 15 residues. This CDR3 is CASRMRDRGFSPLHF. Partial CDR3 DNA: TGTGCCAGCAGGATGAGGGACAGGGGTTTTTCACCC.

This clone was seen a handful of times. The read halts 3 residues ahead of the CDR3 end, with the missing end drawn from the germline J gene. V usage is TRBV6-2 or TRBV6-3 and J usage is TRBJ1-5, with TRBD1 matching over 9 bases. Germline values: CDR1 MNHEY, CDR2 SVGEGT. The CDR3 contains 14 residues. With V trimmed by 2 bases and J by 4 bases, 0 bases remained unmatched. The CDR3 loop is CASSYGQGNQPQHF. The CDR3 bases that were read are TGTGCCAGCAGTTACGGACAGGGGAATCAGCCC.

This clone came up many times. The CDR3 is cut off 3 residues early in the read; its end comes from the germline J gene. The rearrangement joins TRBV6-7 to TRBJ2-5, with 12 bases fitting TRBD2. TRBV6-7 is designated an ORF whose function remains uncertain. V lost 7 bases and J lost 4; bases outside the gene matches: 10. The CDR3 contains 16 residues. The DNA read from the CDR3 is TGTGCCAGCATCCCCAGGGCTAGCGGGGGGGGAGAGACC. The encoded protein is CASIPRASGGGET. The whole CDR3 region reads CASIPRASGGGETQYF.

The sample holds a few counts of this clone. From the germline J gene comes the end of the CDR3, since the read stops 3 residues before it. The gene calls are TRBV7-8 and TRBJ2-3; tentative D call: TRBD2 (6 bases). This CDR3 is built from 17 residues. From germline, CDR1 is SGHVS and CDR2 FQNEAQ. The sequenced part of the CDR3 DNA is TGTGCCAGCAGCTTAAGAGCGGGCCCCTATAGCAATCAGCCG. Protein: CASSLRAGPYSNQP. The full CDR3 protein is CASSLRAGPYSNQPQYF.

This clone showed up many times. The read terminates 3 residues before the CDR3 end, so the remaining end is supplied by the germline J gene. V is TRBV19 and J is TRBJ2-3, with 11 bases aligning to TRBD2. CDR1 LNHDA and CDR2 SQIVND come from the germline V gene (reference sequence). This CDR3 is 16 amino acids long. Trimming cost V 4 bases and J 4 bases; bases outside gene matches: 7. Partial CDR3 DNA: TGTGCCAGTAGTACCCGACTAGCGGGAAGCCCAGATACG. Translating gives CASSTRLAGSPDT. The full CDR3 protein reads CASSTRLAGSPDTQYF.

A remark on this clone: The sequence runs out 3 residues before the end of the CDR3; the remainder is reconstructed from the germline J gene. The chain joins TRBV6-1 to TRBJ1-2; the match to TRBD1 covers 7 bases. Germline V gives CDR1 MNHNS, CDR2 SASEGT. The CDR3 length is 15 residues. The covered CDR3 bases are TGTGCCAGCAGTGAACTTGCAGGGGGGTCCTACGAC. This codes for CASSELAGGSYD. The full CDR3 protein is CASSELAGGSYDYTF.

This clone was found many times. The read ends 3 residues shy of where the CDR3 ends; the end is completed using the germline J gene. The chain combines TRBV11-3 with TRBJ2-3, with no clear D. From germline, CDR1 is SGHNT and CDR2 YENEEA. With 2 bases removed from V and 3 bases from J, the gap between germline ends came to 6 bases. This CDR3 spans 13 amino acids. This CDR3 is CASSLFRTDTQYF. The sequenced CDR3 bases are TGTGCCAGCAGCTTATTTCGGACAGATACG.

This clone has at least ten counts. CDR3 bases read: TGTGCCACCAGCAGAGGCGACAACCAGGGGAGCTATGGC. It translates to CATSRGDNQGSYG. The CDR3 reads in full as CATSRGDNQGSYGYTF. The chain has TRBV15 and TRBJ1-2, with D possibly TRBD1 on 6 matching bases. The read stops 3 residues short of the end of the CDR3; the missing end is completed from the germline J gene. Germline assignment: CDR1 LNHNV and CDR2 YYDKDF (reference sequence). The CDR3 runs 16 residues. V was clipped by 1 base and J by 4 bases, with 16 bases between them.

This clone appeared a few times. The part of the CDR3 DNA that was read is TGTGCCAGCAGCCCCCGGGACAGGGGAAACACC. Protein sequence: CASSPRDRGNT. The complete CDR3 protein is CASSPRDRGNTIYF. The J gene is TRBJ1-3, the V gene TRBV11-2, with 8 bases fitting TRBD1. Read sequence stops 3 residues before the CDR3 end, and the germline J gene provides the missing end. The CDR3 loop spans 14 amino acids. Germline V gives CDR1 SGHAT, CDR2 FQNNGV. V shed 5 bases and J 4 bases; nucleotides not matched to a gene: 4.

As for this clone: The read ends 3 residues before the CDR3 terminus; that terminus is restored from the germline J gene. The V gene is TRBV5-1, the J gene TRBJ2-1, with 12 bases matching TRBD2. The V gene's germline CDR1 is SGHRS and CDR2 YFSETQ. The CDR3 sequence is 15 residues long. Trimming took 2 bases from V and 6 from J; bases not matched to a gene: 3. The CDR3 region is CASSLQTSGGNEQFF. The covered CDR3 bases are TGCGCCAGCAGCTTACAGACTAGCGGGGGCAATGAG.

Here the CDR3 reads CASSQMTGTENSPLHF. The CDR3 bases that were read are TGTGCCAGCAGCCAAATGACCGGGACAGAGAATTCACCC. V gene TRBV16 combines with J gene TRBJ1-6, with 7 nucleotides matching TRBD1. Read sequence stops 3 residues before the CDR3 end, and the germline J gene provides the missing end. From germline, CDR1 is KGHSY and CDR2 FQNENV. There are 16 residues in the CDR3. Trimming cost V 2 bases and J 7 bases; bases outside gene matches: 8.

This clone was counted ten times or more. The CDR3 is cut off 3 residues early in the read; its end comes from the germline J gene. The chain couples TRBV6-1 to TRBJ2-7; 8 nucleotides align to TRBD1. V gave up 3 bases and J gave up 1 base; unmatched junction bases: 8. The CDR3 has 16 residues. Germline V gene lookup returns CDR1 MNHNS and CDR2 SASEGT. The CDR3 is CASSEPGQGRSYEQYF. The part of the CDR3 DNA that was read is TGTGCCAGCAGTGAGCCCGGACAGGGAAGGTCCTACGAG.

This clone was seen many times. The CDR3 end lies 3 residues beyond the end of the read and is filled in from the germline J gene. The J gene is TRBJ1-1, the V gene TRBV19, with D tentatively TRBD1 (6 bases). Germline CDR1 reads LNHDA; CDR2 reads SQIVND (reference sequence). Trimming stripped 5 bases from V and 4 bases from J, with 17 bases between. The CDR3 is 15 residues long. CDR3: CASSLRTDVSTEAFF. The CDR3 bases that were read are TGTGCCAGTAGTCTCCGGACAGATGTCAGCACTGAA.

At least ten counts were recorded for this clone. The CDR3 loop reads CSVGLTDTQYF. CDR3 bases read: TGCAGCGTTGGGCTCACAGATACG. The chain has TRBV29-1 and TRBJ2-3; D ambiguous. The read ends 3 residues shy of where the CDR3 ends; the end is completed using the germline J gene. V dropped 4 bases and J dropped 2 bases, with 4 bases sitting between them. The CDR3 is made up of 11 amino acids. Germline V lookup: CDR1 SQVTM, CDR2 ANQGSEA.

This clone was seen many times. The CDR3 goes on 3 residues after the read ends, and that part is filled in from the germline J gene. The genes are TRBV5-1 and TRBJ2-5; maybe TRBD2 (6 bases). V lost 0 bases and J 2 bases, leaving 8 bases between the germline ends. Germline V gives CDR1 SGHRS, CDR2 YFSETQ. This CDR3 is built from 14 residues. The CDR3 protein is CASSLVGGQETQYF. The part of the CDR3 DNA that was read is TGCGCCAGCAGCTTGGTAGGAGGGCAAGAGACC.

This clone has ten or more counts. The sequenced fragment ends 3 residues before the CDR3 boundary, so the rest is inferred from the germline J gene. V gene TRBV6-2 or TRBV6-3 combines with J gene TRBJ1-4; possibly TRBD1 for D (5 bases). CDR1 and CDR2 (germline): MNHEY, SVGEGT. The length of the CDR3 is 15 residues. V was clipped by 4 bases and J by 8 bases, with 17 bases between them. The sequenced part of the CDR3 DNA is TGTGCCAGCAGTTCGGACTCCTGGCGGGGGGAAAAA. It is translated as CASSSDSWRGEK. In full, the CDR3 reads CASSSDSWRGEKLFF.